The clone carrying this T cell receptor beta chain was recorded at least ten times. This sample was taken from a study of T cells in Graves' hyperthyroidism and ophthalmopathy. RNA transcripts provided the source from which TCR beta CDR3 regions were amplified. The TCR CDR3 was amplified in a first-round RT-PCR using the HTBI primer set. MiXCR, run by TCRdb on the multiplex PCR reads, gives a single entry per CDR3 protein. The sample carries roughly 400,000 distinct CDR3 sequences, 15% to 17% recorded once. From germline, CDR1 is SGHNT and CDR2 YENEEA. V lost 5 bases to trimming and J lost 5 bases; unmatched junction nucleotides: 3. The CDR3 sequence is 13 residues long.

The chain carries TRBV11-3 and TRBJ2-1; TRBD1 matches 7 bases. The TCR originated in a woman aged 18-29 years with Graves' hyperthyroidism that later progressed to Graves' ophthalmopathy. What was sequenced was blood. In nucleotides, the CDR3 is TGTGCCAGCAGCGTACAGGGGAACAATGAGCAGTTCTTC. Translation gives CASSVQGNNEQFF. Complete variable domain (other parts from reference TRBV11-3 and TRBJ2-1): EAGVVQSPRYKIIEKKQPVAFWCNPISGHNTLYWYLQNLGQGPELLIRYENEEAVDDSQLPKDRFSAERLKGVDSTLKIQPAELGDSAVYLCASSVQGNNEQFFGPGTRLTVL.